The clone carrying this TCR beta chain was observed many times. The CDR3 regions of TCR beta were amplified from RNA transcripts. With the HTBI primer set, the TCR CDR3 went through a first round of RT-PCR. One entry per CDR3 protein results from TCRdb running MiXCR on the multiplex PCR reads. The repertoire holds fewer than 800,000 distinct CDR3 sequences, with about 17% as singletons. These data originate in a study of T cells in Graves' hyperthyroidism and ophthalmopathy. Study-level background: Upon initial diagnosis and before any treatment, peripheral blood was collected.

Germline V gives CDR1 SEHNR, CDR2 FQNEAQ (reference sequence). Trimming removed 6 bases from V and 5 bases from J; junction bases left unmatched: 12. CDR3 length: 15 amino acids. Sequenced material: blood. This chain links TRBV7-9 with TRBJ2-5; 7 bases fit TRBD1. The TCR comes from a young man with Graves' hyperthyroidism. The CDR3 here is CASRLRGGASETQYF. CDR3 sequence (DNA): TGTGCCAGCAGACTCCGAGGGGGCGCGTCGGAGACCCAGTACTTC.